One and the same sample provided the 10 T cell receptor beta chains below, sequenced in a study of T cells in tuberculosis. Thawed, overnight-rested PBMC were stained with GMM-loaded CD1B tetramer, viability dye and anti-CD3, then sorted. CD1B tetramers were loaded with Rhodococcus equi-derived C32 glucose monomycolate. Clones were sequenced by immunoSEQ multiplex PCR, and TCRdb holds only the in-frame ones, with some missing. The sample yields 85,000 to 100,000 clones, roughly 88% seen once. Sequencing used CD1b-GMM tetramer-negative cells sorted from PBMCs. These receptors came from an adult woman with latent tuberculosis.

The chain is built from TRBV19 and TRBJ2-3; D unresolved. The CDR3 covers 12 residues. Germline CDR1 is LNHDA and CDR2 is SQIVND (reference sequence). The V and J ends lost 6 bases and 6 bases respectively, with 10 bases between them. Here the CDR3 DNA reads TGTGCCAGTAGGTTGTCGGGTGATACGCAGTATTTT. Translating gives CASRLSGDTQYF.

V usage is TRBV5-1 and J usage is TRBJ2-3; possibly TRBD2 for D (6 bases). The CDR3 runs to 15 residues. V shed 2 bases and J shed 1 base, with 11 bases lying between them. CDR1 SGHRS and CDR2 YFSETQ come from the germline V gene. CDR3 sequence: CASSFAGSGTDTQYF. The CDR3 DNA reads TGCGCCAGCAGCTTCGCGGGGAGTGGCACAGATACGCAGTATTTT.

The chain combines TRBV7-2 with TRBJ1-1; TRBD1 might be the D (5 bases). CDR3 length: 16 residues. The germline gives CDR1 SGHTA, CDR2 FQGNSA. V was cut by 1 base and J by 3 bases, with 15 bases left in between. The chain's CDR3 is CASSLVSTRDDTEAFF. CDR3 coding DNA: TGTGCCAGCAGCTTAGTATCCACCAGGGATGACACTGAAGCTTTCTTT.

V is TRBV5-1 and J is TRBJ1-1; 10 nucleotides line up with TRBD1. Germline loops: CDR1 SGHRS, CDR2 YFSETQ. V was pared by 4 bases and J by 4 bases, with 10 bases of the junction left unmatched. The CDR3 has 16 residues. The CDR3 is CASSPGQGGISTEAFF. The CDR3 DNA follows: TGCGCCAGCAGCCCCGGACAGGGGGGAATCAGCACTGAAGCTTTCTTT.

This CDR3 is CASSSRLGVLAGGSYEQYF. The CDR3 DNA is TGCGCCAGCAGCTCCCGCCTGGGAGTACTAGCGGGGGGCTCCTACGAGCAGTACTTC. The chain couples TRBV5-1 to TRBJ2-7, with TRBD2 matching 12 bases. The V gene's germline CDR1 is SGHRS and CDR2 YFSETQ. This CDR3 is built from 19 residues. Trimming at V came to 3 bases and at J to 0 bases, leaving 13 bases not matched to a gene.

CDR3 DNA sequence: TGTGCCAGTATCCGGACTAGCGGGGGGGTCAGGGAGACCCAGTACTTC. Its protein product is CASIRTSGGVRETQYF. The chain joins TRBV19 to TRBJ2-5; 15 bases agree with TRBD2. The CDR3 contains 16 residues. Germline trimming cut 7 bases from V and 5 bases from J; bases unmatched to any gene: 8. Germline-derived CDR1 and CDR2 are LNHDA and SQIVND (reference sequence).

V is TRBV11-3 and J is TRBJ2-2, with D perhaps TRBD1 (6 bases). V was cut by 5 bases and J by 2 bases, with 12 bases left in between. There are 15 residues in the CDR3. Germline V gene lookup returns CDR1 SGHNT and CDR2 YENEEA. This CDR3 is CASSTRTENTGELFF. In DNA form, the CDR3 reads TGTGCCAGCAGCACACGGACAGAAAACACCGGGGAGCTGTTTTTT.

V and J are TRBV19 and TRBJ2-2; the D gene is possibly TRBD1 (6 bases). Per the germline V gene, CDR1 is LNHDA and CDR2 is SQIVND (reference sequence). The CDR3 length is 15 residues. V dropped 4 bases and J dropped 7 bases, with 16 bases sitting between them. CDR3 bases: TGTGCCAGTAGTAGGCAAGGGGGTGTGAGCGGGGAGCTGTTTTTT. It yields the protein CASSRQGGVSGELFF.

The chain links TRBV9 to TRBJ2-1; no reliable D call. Germline-derived CDR1 and CDR2 are SGDLS and YYNGEE. This CDR3 spans 17 amino acids. V was shortened by 0 bases and J by 0 bases, with 13 bases between the two germline ends. This CDR3 reads CASSVDEGRLSYNEQFF. CDR3 nucleotides: TGTGCCAGCAGCGTAGATGAAGGTCGACTCTCCTACAATGAGCAGTTCTTC. The variable domain in full, with the rest retrieved from reference TRBV9 and TRBJ2-1, is DSGVTQTPKHLITATGQRVTLRCSPRSGDLSVYWYQQSLDQGLQFLIQYYNGEERAKGNILERFSAQQFPDLHSELNLSSLELGDSALYFCASSVDEGRLSYNEQFFGPGTRLTVL.

The chain recombines TRBV5-4 with TRBJ1-1, with D unclear. The germline CDR1 and CDR2 sequences are SGHNT and YYREEE (reference sequence). The CDR3 sequence is 14 residues long. Between the trimmed V and J ends, which lost 6 bases and 0 bases, there was a span of 12 bases. The CDR3 region has the DNA TGTGCCAGCACCAGAAATTCAATGAACACTGAAGCTTTCTTT. Residues: CASTRNSMNTEAFF. The whole variable domain, filled in from reference TRBV5-4 and TRBJ1-1, reads ETGVTQSPTHLIKTRGQQVTLRCSSQSGHNTVSWYQQALGQGPQFIFQYYREEENGRGNFPPRFSGLQFPNYSSELNVNALELDDSALYLCASTRNSMNTEAFFGQGTRLTVV.